Included here is one T cell receptor (beta chain) sequence, with context. The CDR3 extends over 14 amino acids. Germline CDR1 and CDR2: MDHEN and SYDVKM. Trimming cost V 8 bases and J 1 base, with 9 bases left between them. While infection was still active, Seattle patients were enrolled and then followed longitudinally. This record comes from a study of blood T cell repertoires in COVID-19. Study-level background: Samples came from the United States, Italy and Spain, spanning acute and convalescent COVID-19.

Per the original methods: Counts of nucleated cells, estimated from reference gene primer amplification, were obtained. Here immunoSEQ multiplex PCR was the method, and the copy in TCRdb shows in-frame clones only, minus some. V and J calls plus clone size are reproduced from that table; the DNA served to infer D and trimming. The sample gives over 100,000 clones, about nine tenths of which show up once; over 10% is in the top ten. This chain joins TRBV28 and TRBJ1-6; tentative D call: TRBD1 (6 bases). The receptor comes from a woman aged 70 to 79 with COVID-19, enrolled during active disease. Input material: peripheral blood. The CDR3, as DNA: TGTGCCAGCCAGGGGCGGTCCTATAATTCACCCCTCCACTTT. Protein product: CASQGRSYNSPLHF.